One sample yielded the 28 T cell receptor beta chains listed below, sequenced in a study of regulatory T cells in long-lasting Graves disease (dated by TCRdb to the early 2020s). The library was prepared using multiplex PCR. TCRdb names Illumina HiSeq 4000 as the instrument used. iRepertoire HTBI primers and Arm-PCR amplification of CDR3 regions were used to construct TCR beta libraries. Starting from the raw public reads, TCRdb applied fastp trimming at Q25, assembled clones with MiXCR and retained in-frame beta chains. Rows merge per CDR3 protein into single entries with the most common DNA and genes. In this sample the table shows about 540,000 distinct CDR3 sequences, about 14% of which occur a single time. 8.5% to 10% of the sample is held by the ten biggest clonotypes. The sample's time point label, decoded: newly diagnosed GD, antithyroid drugs for less than 3 months. For both TCR sequencing and RNA sequencing, RNA was extracted from PBMCs in TRIzol.

This sample also belongs to another study, concerning T cells in Graves' hyperthyroidism and ophthalmopathy.

The source material was peripheral blood mononuclear cells (PBMCs), sampled at new diagnosis, from a patient treated with antithyroid drugs. The receptors shown here come from a man aged 25 to 45 with Graves disease. Donor details come from another sample of the same person, matched by shared clones.

Points on this clonotype: A single base is all that separates this from a far larger clone, so a read error is likely. The rearrangement links TRBV24-1 to TRBJ2-3; the D gene could be TRBD1 or TRBD2 (5 bases each). The J call could be wrong; TRBJ2-1 is a better fit for the DNA end. Germline-derived CDR1 and CDR2 are KGHDR and SFDVKD. The CDR3 extends over 14 amino acids. CDR3 in amino acids: CATRTDLGDNEQFF. CDR3 nucleotide sequence: TGTGCCACCAGGACCGACCTGGGGGACAATGAGCAGTTCTTC.

This clonotype came up many times. Here the CDR3 reads CASSPRANEQFF. The CDR3 nucleotides read TGTGCCAGCAGTCCCAGGGCTAATGAGCAGTTCTTC. The chain uses TRBV27 and TRBJ2-1; possible D gene TRBD1, 5 bases. CDR3 size: 12 residues. V was cut by 5 bases and J by 7 bases, with 9 bases left in between. Germline V CDR1 and CDR2: MNHEY, SMNVEV (reference sequence).

This clonotype showed up just a few times. This chain connects TRBV11-2 to TRBJ1-1; the match to TRBD1 covers 7 bases. V dropped 5 bases and J dropped 0; count of bases not matched to a gene: 9. Germline CDR1 SGHAT, CDR2 FQNNGV. The CDR3 runs 16 residues. CDR3 sequence reads: CASSPRGQLMNTEAFF. DNA of the CDR3: TGTGCCAGCAGCCCCCGGGGACAGCTCATGAACACTGAAGCTTTCTTT. Complete variable domain (other parts from reference TRBV11-2 and TRBJ1-1): EAGVAQSPRYKIIEKRQSVAFWCNPISGHATLYWYQQILGQGPKLLIQFQNNGVVDDSQLPKDRFSAERLKGVDSTLKIQPAKLEDSAVYLCASSPRGQLMNTEAFFGQGTRLTVV.

There are many counts of this clonotype. The chain combines TRBV20-1 with TRBJ2-7, with D perhaps matching TRBD1 (6 bases). In germline, CDR1 is DFQATT, CDR2 SNEGSKA (reference sequence). The CDR3 extends over 15 amino acids. The V gene lost 1 base and the J gene lost 2 bases, with 15 bases spanning the gap. The CDR3, as DNA: TGCAGTGCTAGAGTGGGGAAACAGGGCCCCTACGAGCAGTACTTC. Translated: CSARVGKQGPYEQYF.

The table lists this clonotype with many counts. The chain links TRBV11-2 to TRBJ1-4; D might be TRBD1 (6 bases). Germline V gene data show CDR1 as SGHAT and CDR2 as FQNNGV. V lost 0 bases and J 7 bases, leaving 12 bases between the germline ends. The CDR3 loop spans 15 amino acids. The CDR3 nucleotides are TGTGCCAGCAGCTTAGAGAGGGGGTCGGGTGAAAAACTGTTTTTT. This translates into CASSLERGSGEKLFF.

This clonotype showed up many times. The chain joins TRBV2 to TRBJ2-7; TRBD1 might be the D (6 bases). In germline, CDR1 is SNHLY, CDR2 FYNNEI. V was trimmed by 0 bases and J by 5 bases, leaving 14 bases between them. This CDR3 contains 15 residues. As DNA, the CDR3 is TGTGCCAGCAGTGAAGCTCCCAGGGGTCCCCACGAGCAGTACTTC. Translated, it gives CASSEAPRGPHEQYF.

The CDR3 spells CASSHSGTAGNTIYF. The DNA of the CDR3 is TGTGCCAGCAGCCACTCTGGGACGGCTGGAAACACCATATATTTT. The rearrangement uses TRBV14 and TRBJ1-3; D is possibly TRBD1 (5 bases). V was cut by 3 bases and J by 2 bases, with 11 bases left in between. The CDR3 has 15 amino acids. Germline V gives CDR1 SGHDN, CDR2 FVKESK.

A word on this clonotype: Without the conserved terminal phenylalanine or tryptophan, this CDR3 likely stems from a read error. This chain joins TRBV7-9 and TRBJ1-6; D is undetermined. Germline lookup yields CDR1 SEHNR and CDR2 FQNEAQ (reference sequence). V was clipped by 1 base and J by 13 bases, with 11 bases between them. The CDR3 sequence is 13 residues long. The CDR3 DNA is TGTGCCAGCAGCTTAGGGTTAATGTCTCCCCTCCACTCT. Translation: CASSLGLMSPLHS.

This clonotype was seen repeatedly, ten times or more. V is TRBV6-1 and J is TRBJ2-1, with TRBD2 matching over 10 bases. Looked up from germline, CDR1 is MNHNS and CDR2 is SASEGT. The trim removed 10 bases at V and 9 bases at J, leaving 18 bases unmatched. The CDR3 runs 16 residues. The CDR3 bases are TGTGCCACCAACCCCCTTTCTAGCGGGAGAGGCAGTGAGCAGTTCTTC. Translated, it gives CATNPLSSGRGSEQFF.

The genes are TRBV10-1 and TRBJ2-1, with D perhaps matching TRBD1 (5 bases). Between the trimmed V and J ends, which lost 2 bases and 2 bases, there was a span of 7 bases. The CDR3 is made up of 14 amino acids. Per germline, CDR1 WNHNN and CDR2 SYGVQD (reference sequence). The CDR3 bases are TGCGCCAGCAGTGAGCGGACACCCTACAATGAGCAGTTCTTC. Protein: CASSERTPYNEQFF.

The sample holds a few counts of this clonotype. A much larger clone lies a single base off, so this may be a read error. The CDR3 DNA is TGTGCCAGCAGTTTGTCAGGGGGCGACCAAGAGACCCAGTACTTC. Translated, it gives CASSLSGGDQETQYF. This chain connects TRBV12-3 or TRBV12-4 to TRBJ2-5; 8 nucleotides match TRBD1. The trim removed 3 bases at V and 0 bases at J, leaving 3 bases unmatched. This CDR3 spans 15 amino acids.

This clonotype occurred many times. The CDR3 reads CASRGWTGDTDTQYF. The CDR3 nucleotides are TGTGCCAGCAGGGGATGGACAGGGGATACAGATACGCAGTATTTT. The chain is built from TRBV27 and TRBJ2-3, with TRBD1 matching 9 bases. Germline values: CDR1 MNHEY, CDR2 SMNVEV (reference sequence). The J segment lost 3 bases and the V segment lost 6 bases, leaving 7 bases of the junction unmatched. CDR3 size: 15 residues.

This chain uses TRBV12-3 or TRBV12-4 with TRBJ2-1, with D maybe TRBD1 (5 bases). CDR3 length equals 14 residues. The V end was cut by 1 base, the J end by 10 bases, with 14 bases between. The CDR3 here is CASSLGQGWLEQFF. Written as DNA, the CDR3 is TGTGCCAGCAGTTTAGGGCAGGGTTGGTTGGAGCAGTTCTTC.

This clonotype was recorded many times. The rearrangement joins TRBV7-2 to TRBJ2-3; 8 nucleotides align to TRBD1. Germline CDR1 SGHTA, CDR2 FQGNSA. The junction had 10 bases not matched to a gene; V was cut back by 5 bases and J by 3 bases. The CDR3 runs 16 residues. The CDR3 loop is CASSTWTGFETDTQYF. For the CDR3, the DNA is TGTGCCAGCAGCACATGGACAGGGTTTGAGACAGATACGCAGTATTTT. Full variable domain (outside the CDR3, taken from reference TRBV7-2 and TRBJ2-3): GAGVSQSPSNKVTEKGKDVELRCDPISGHTALYWYRQSLGQGLEFLIYFQGNSAPDKSGLPSDRFSAERTGGSVSTLTIQRTQQEDSAVYLCASSTWTGFETDTQYFGPGTRLTVL.

Many counts were recorded for this clonotype. V and J are TRBV18 and TRBJ2-3; 9 nucleotides match TRBD1. CDR1 is KGHSH, CDR2 LQKENI, per germline. The CDR3 consists of 15 residues. Germline trimming cut 3 bases from V and 4 bases from J; bases unmatched to any gene: 5. CDR3 nucleotides: TGTGCCAGCTCACCCCGGACAGGGGATTCAGATACGCAGTATTTT. Its protein product is CASSPRTGDSDTQYF.

Of note for this clonotype: This may be a read error: a much more frequent sequence differs by one nucleotide. Because the CDR3 is missing its conserved closing phenylalanine or tryptophan, this is likely a read error. The chain is built from TRBV20-1 and TRBJ2-1; 8 nucleotides agree with TRBD2. The CDR3 spans 15 residues. Per the germline V gene, CDR1 is DFQATT and CDR2 is SNEGSKA (reference sequence). After removal of 2 bases from V and 3 bases from J, the junction contained 6 bases not matched to a gene. CDR3 amino acids: CSARPGLGIYNEQFV. The DNA for the CDR3 is TGCAGTGCTAGACCGGGACTAGGGATCTACAATGAGCAGTTCGTC.

This clonotype was counted only a few times. This may stem from a read error, because a much larger clone lies one nucleotide away. The chain combines TRBV7-2 with TRBJ2-5; D perhaps matches TRBD2 (5 bases). Looked up from germline, CDR1 is SGHTA and CDR2 is FQGNSA. The CDR3 loop spans 16 amino acids. CDR3 sequence: CVSTAVWSAEQETQYF. CDR3 bases: TGTGTCAGCACCGCGGTTTGGTCAGCGGAACAAGAGACCCAGTACTTC.

This clonotype was detected many times. The chain recombines TRBV24-1 with TRBJ2-1; 10 bases match TRBD1. The CDR3 totals 16 residues. Trimming cost V 5 bases and J 7 bases; bases outside gene matches: 10. Germline values: CDR1 KGHDR, CDR2 SFDVKD. CDR3 nucleotides: TGTGCCACCAGTGTTGGGGGGACAGGGGTAGAGAATGAGCAGTTCTTC. It translates to CATSVGGTGVENEQFF.

At least ten counts were recorded for this clonotype. The V gene is TRBV27, the J gene TRBJ2-1, with D unresolved. The length of the CDR3 is 13 residues. V was clipped by 2 bases and J by 3 bases, with 5 bases between them. CDR1 and CDR2 from the germline V gene are MNHEY and SMNVEV (reference sequence). In DNA form, the CDR3 reads TGTGCCAGCAGTTTAACGTACTACAATGAGCAGTTCTTC. Translated, it gives CASSLTYYNEQFF.

This clonotype has ten or more counts. V gene TRBV5-1 combines with J gene TRBJ2-7; 7 nucleotides match TRBD2. Germline lookup yields CDR1 SGHRS and CDR2 YFSETQ. Trimming cost V 6 bases and J 3 bases; bases outside gene matches: 9. This CDR3 contains 14 residues. CDR3 sequence reads: CASTLAAENYEQYF. The DNA for the CDR3 is TGCGCCAGCACCCTAGCGGCAGAAAACTACGAGCAGTACTTC.

The table lists this clonotype with many counts. The V gene is TRBV27, the J gene TRBJ2-1; TRBD2 aligns across 10 bases. Germline V gene sequence: CDR1 MNHEY, CDR2 SMNVEV (reference sequence). The J segment lost 2 bases and the V segment lost 4 bases, leaving 2 bases of the junction unmatched. This CDR3 has 15 residues. CDR3 protein: CASSSTSGPYNEQFF. The CDR3, as DNA: TGTGCCAGCAGTTCGACTAGCGGGCCCTACAATGAGCAGTTCTTC.

This clonotype was observed a handful of times. The chain uses TRBV14 and TRBJ2-7, with 8 bases matching TRBD1. The germline V gene encodes CDR1 SGHDN and CDR2 FVKESK. The CDR3 spans 15 residues. Losses at the gene ends were 1 base for V and 4 bases for J; bases not matched to a gene: 6. The CDR3 sequence is CASSQGSGGIYEQYF. In nucleotides, the CDR3 is TGTGCCAGCAGCCAAGGATCAGGGGGCATATACGAGCAGTACTTC. Combining the CDR3 with reference TRBV14 and TRBJ2-7 gives the whole variable domain EAGVTQFPSHSVIEKGQTVTLRCDPISGHDNLYWYRRVMGKEIKFLLHFVKESKQDESGMPNNRFLAERTGGTYSTLKVQPAELEDSGVYFCASSQGSGGIYEQYFGPGTRLTVT.

V usage is TRBV9 and J usage is TRBJ2-1, with 8 bases matching TRBD2. The CDR3 length is 17 residues. Germline CDR1 and CDR2: SGDLS and YYNGEE. The junction had 16 bases not matched to a gene; V was cut back by 5 bases and J by 6 bases. Here the CDR3 reads CASSSFSGSGRGNEQFF. DNA for the CDR3: TGTGCCAGCAGTTCCTTTTCGGGGAGCGGGAGAGGCAATGAGCAGTTCTTC.

The rearrangement joins TRBV25-1 to TRBJ1-1, with 7 bases aligning to TRBD1. V dropped 8 bases and J dropped 10; count of bases not matched to a gene: 7. This CDR3 comprises 11 residues. Germline V CDR1 and CDR2: MGHDK, SYGVNS. DNA for the CDR3: TGTGCCAGCGGGACAGCGGCTTCAGCTTTCTTT. Its translation: CASGTAASAFF.

The chain has TRBV6-1 and TRBJ1-1, with a possible D match to TRBD1 (5 bases). Germline CDR1 and CDR2: MNHNS and SASEGT. V lost 8 bases, J lost 1 base, and 14 bases lay in between. The CDR3 has 14 residues. This chain's CDR3 is CASVVTVANTEAFF. The DNA for the CDR3 is TGTGCCAGCGTTGTGACAGTGGCGAACACTGAAGCTTTCTTT.

In its sample, this clonotype was seen many times. The chain has TRBV12-5 and TRBJ1-1; 7 bases are a match to TRBD1. The CDR3 totals 17 residues. J gave up 2 bases and V 6 bases, and 15 bases lay outside the gene matches. CDR1 LGHNT and CDR2 FRNRAP come from the germline V gene. CDR3 in amino acids: CASGFWPVRDRNTEAFF. CDR3 sequence (DNA): TGTGCTAGTGGCTTTTGGCCCGTCCGGGACAGAAACACTGAAGCTTTCTTT. The whole variable domain, remainder taken from reference TRBV12-5 and TRBJ1-1, is DARVTQTPRHKVTEMGQEVTMRCQPILGHNTVFWYRQTMMQGLELLAYFRNRAPLDDSGMPKDRFSAEMPDATLATLKIQPSEPRDSAVYFCASGFWPVRDRNTEAFFGQGTRLTVV.

This clonotype has ten or more counts. The chain recombines TRBV29-1 with TRBJ1-5; D ambiguous. The length of the CDR3 is 16 residues. From germline, CDR1 is SQVTM and CDR2 ANQGSEA. Trimming removed 1 base from V and 0 bases from J, with 13 bases in between. The CDR3 sequence is CSVEVQQQDSNQPQHF. DNA for the CDR3: TGCAGCGTTGAAGTCCAACAACAAGATAGCAATCAGCCCCAGCATTTT.

At least ten counts were recorded for this clonotype. This CDR3 reads CAILIPGETEAFF. For the CDR3, the DNA is TGTGCCATCCTAATTCCGGGTGAGACTGAAGCTTTCTTT. J is TRBJ1-1 and V is TRBV2; D uncertain. The V gene's germline CDR1 is SNHLY and CDR2 FYNNEI. The CDR3 totals 13 residues. Trimming stripped 10 bases from V and 5 bases from J, with 17 bases between.